This T cell receptor (beta chain) came from a study of control samples from healthy donors and cancer patients. This clone was picked up one time. CDR3 length: 15 amino acids. V lost 6 bases and J lost 4, with 13 bases in between. Germline CDR1 reads KGHSH; CDR2 reads LQKENI. TCRdb's table, derived via immunoSEQ multiplex PCR, lists solely in-frame clones and lacks some. The sample consists of 190,000 or so clones, 85% to 95% of them appearing once. The chain has TRBV18 and TRBJ2-6; possible D gene TRBD2, 5 bases. The TCR was taken from a man in his late teens or twenties in good health. Sequences were obtained from blood. The CDR3 bases are TGTGCCAGCTCCACCACGGGGTACGGGGCCAACGTCCTGACTTTC. It encodes CASSTTGYGANVLTF.